These 26 T cell receptor beta chains were all obtained from the same sample, sequenced in a study of shared clonotypes between healthy human individuals. As defined, naive CD8 cells were CD45RO-negative and positively selected for CCR7, with terminally differentiated effector memory CD45RA+ cells excluded. Profiled with immunoSEQ multiplex PCR; TCRdb holds only in-frame clones, not every one. Here the sample spans about 870,000 clones, 80% to 95% being singletons. The sequencing sample was made of naive CD8+ T cells sorted from blood. The receptors were sampled from a man younger than 40 in good health.

This clone was counted a single time. One base separates it from a far larger clone, so it is likely a read error. V gene TRBV5-1 combines with J gene TRBJ2-3; 9 bases line up with TRBD2. The germline V gene has CDR1 SGHRS and CDR2 YFSETQ. CDR3 length equals 15 residues. For the CDR3, the DNA is TGCGCCAACAGCTTAACTAGCGGGAGCACAGATACGCAGTATTTT. Its protein product is CANSLTSGSTDTQYF.

A remark on this clone: Within the sample, other DNA sequences also encode this same CDR3. The gene calls are TRBV11-2 and TRBJ2-1; TRBD1 is a possible D gene (6 bases). V was trimmed by 4 bases and J by 0 bases, leaving 10 bases between them. The germline V gene encodes CDR1 SGHAT and CDR2 FQNNGV. CDR3 length: 15 residues. CDR3 in DNA: TGTGCCAGCAGCTCTGGACAGAGCTCCTACAATGAGCAGTTCTTC. Amino acid sequence: CASSSGQSSYNEQFF.

The V and J genes are TRBV15 and TRBJ2-3; D gene uncertain. CDR3 length: 16 residues. The V gene lost 5 bases and the J gene lost 3 bases, with 18 bases spanning the gap. The germline CDR1 and CDR2 sequences are LNHNV and YYDKDF (reference sequence). The CDR3 DNA reads as TGTGCCACCAGCTCCCAAGATTTTCCCGCTACAGATACGCAGTATTTT. Translating it yields CATSSQDFPATDTQYF. The entire variable domain, with the rest obtained from reference TRBV15 and TRBJ2-3, is as follows: DAMVIQNPRYQVTQFGKPVTLSCSQTLNHNVMYWYQQKSSQAPKLLFHYYDKDFNNEADTPDNFQSRRPNTSFCFLDIRSPGLGDTAMYLCATSSQDFPATDTQYFGPGTRLTVL.

The chain links TRBV9 to TRBJ2-7; D unresolved. V was clipped by 2 bases and J by 5 bases, with 11 bases between them. The CDR3 is 13 residues long. Looked up from germline, CDR1 is SGDLS and CDR2 is YYNGEE. The CDR3 protein is CASSVAIGDEQYF. DNA for the CDR3: TGTGCCAGCAGCGTTGCCATTGGGGACGAGCAGTACTTC.

The CDR3 here is CASKRTSGKGDTQYF. The CDR3 DNA reads as TGTGCCAGCAAACGGACTAGCGGGAAAGGTGATACGCAGTATTTT. The rearrangement links TRBV2 to TRBJ2-3, with TRBD2 identical over 12 bases. V lost 7 bases, J lost 6 bases, and 8 bases stayed unmatched. The CDR3 sequence is 15 residues long. CDR1 SNHLY and CDR2 FYNNEI come from the germline V gene.

Points on this clone: The sample has other DNA sequences that encode this CDR3 too. The chain is built from TRBV27 and TRBJ2-2; D gene ambiguous. Germline V gene data show CDR1 as MNHEY and CDR2 as SMNVEV (reference sequence). The germline V and J ends were trimmed by 0 bases and 2 bases, with 1 base remaining between them. The CDR3 is 13 residues long. The CDR3 DNA follows: TGTGCCAGCAGTTTATCCAACACCGGGGAGCTGTTTTTT. As protein: CASSLSNTGELFF.

V gene TRBV7-9 combines with J gene TRBJ2-1; D gene ambiguous. Trimming took 4 bases from V and 6 from J, leaving 13 bases between them. This CDR3 is 14 amino acids long. Germline loops: CDR1 SEHNR, CDR2 FQNEAQ (reference sequence). The CDR3 DNA reads TGTGCCAGCAGCTCCCCCGTGGGCCTCAATGAGCAGTTCTTC. Its protein product is CASSSPVGLNEQFF.

This chain joins TRBV5-6 and TRBJ2-3; 7 bases align to TRBD2. Losses at the gene ends were 4 bases for V and 3 bases for J; bases not matched to a gene: 2. CDR1 and CDR2 (germline): SGHDT, YYEEEE. This CDR3 has 13 residues. The chain's CDR3 is CASSRDYTDTQYF. CDR3 DNA sequence: TGTGCCAGCAGCCGGGACTATACAGATACGCAGTATTTT.

The chain links TRBV6-6 to TRBJ2-7; 7 nucleotides agree with TRBD2. Germline V gene sequence: CDR1 MNHNY, CDR2 SVGAGI (reference sequence). V lost 0 bases and J lost 5; bases outside the gene matches: 10. The CDR3 runs 16 residues. The CDR3, as DNA: TGTGCCAGCAGTTACTCCGCGGGAGTACCCTTCAACGAGCAGTACTTC. This translates into CASSYSAGVPFNEQYF.

This chain joins TRBV6-6 and TRBJ1-3; 7 nucleotides line up with TRBD1. V dropped 0 bases and J dropped 1; count of bases not matched to a gene: 3. CDR3 length: 16 residues. The germline CDR1 and CDR2 sequences are MNHNY and SVGAGI (reference sequence). CDR3 nucleotide sequence: TGTGCCAGCAGTTACTCCCCGACAGGGTCTGGAAACACCATATATTTT. Translating it yields CASSYSPTGSGNTIYF.

This clone was recorded once. The chain couples TRBV28 to TRBJ1-4, with a weak D call TRBD1 (5 bases). From germline, CDR1 is MDHEN and CDR2 SYDVKM. The CDR3 has 17 amino acids. V shed 4 bases and J shed 2 bases, with 17 bases lying between them. The CDR3: CASSSSSQGFTNEKLFF. The CDR3 coding sequence is TGTGCCAGCAGTTCTTCCAGCCAGGGCTTCACTAATGAAAAACTGTTTTTT. Full variable domain (missing parts from reference TRBV28 and TRBJ1-4): DVKVTQSSRYLVKRTGEKVFLECVQDMDHENMFWYRQDPGLGLRLIYFSYDVKMKEKGDIPEGYSVSREKKERFSLILESASTNQTSMYLCASSSSSQGFTNEKLFFGSGTQLSVL.

The chain links TRBV5-6 to TRBJ2-7, with 9 bases fitting TRBD2. The CDR3 is 17 amino acids. Trimming removed 3 bases from V and 2 bases from J; junction bases left unmatched: 12. Germline CDR1 is SGHDT and CDR2 is YYEEEE. CDR3 nucleotide sequence: TGTGCCAGCAGCTGGGGAGGGAGCGGGAGGTTGACCTACGAGCAGTACTTC. Translation gives CASSWGGSGRLTYEQYF.

J is TRBJ1-5 and V is TRBV7-6; D gene uncertain. The CDR3 loop spans 14 amino acids. The germline V gene has CDR1 SGHVS and CDR2 FNYEAQ. The germline V and J ends were trimmed by 5 bases and 2 bases, with 10 bases remaining between them. In nucleotides, the CDR3 is TGTGCCAGCAGCCCGAGCCCGGGCAATCAGCCCCAGCATTTT. As protein: CASSPSPGNQPQHF.

This clone was seen once. The chain is built from TRBV9 and TRBJ1-1; D might be TRBD1 (5 bases). This CDR3 has 15 residues. Trimming took off 0 bases at V and 3 bases at J, with 12 bases between the two ends. The germline V gene has CDR1 SGDLS and CDR2 YYNGEE. The CDR3 spells CASSVVQGGYTEAFF. The CDR3 coding sequence is TGTGCCAGCAGCGTAGTCCAGGGAGGGTACACTGAAGCTTTCTTT.

V is TRBV5-4 and J is TRBJ2-3; the match to TRBD2 covers 14 bases. The CDR3 length is 20 residues. Germline trimming cut 4 bases from V and 2 bases from J; bases unmatched to any gene: 15. CDR1 and CDR2 from the germline V gene are SGHNT and YYREEE (reference sequence). The CDR3 nucleotides read TGTGCCAGCAGCCCTTTTGGACTAGCGGGAGGAGGGGCCGACACAGATACGCAGTATTTT. This translates into CASSPFGLAGGGADTDTQYF.

This chain links TRBV5-1 with TRBJ2-4, with 9 bases lining up with TRBD2. The CDR3 length is 18 residues. V lost 0 bases and J lost 2; bases outside the gene matches: 9. Germline V CDR1 and CDR2: SGHRS, YFSETQ. The CDR3 sequence: CASSLAIAGAVTKNIQYF. The CDR3 region has the DNA TGCGCCAGCAGCTTGGCGATAGCGGGAGCTGTGACCAAAAACATTCAGTACTTC.

The V and J genes are TRBV11-2 and TRBJ2-5, with D tentatively TRBD2 (5 bases). CDR3 length: 13 residues. CDR1 and CDR2 from the germline V gene are SGHAT and FQNNGV. Deletions cut 8 bases from V and 5 bases from J, with 15 bases between. The CDR3 coding sequence is TGTGCCAGCGGGTCCGGACCGGGGGAGACCCAGTACTTC. Amino acids: CASGSGPGETQYF.

V usage is TRBV27 and J usage is TRBJ2-1; D gene unclear. The V end lost 0 bases, the J end lost 9 bases, and 9 bases lay between the germline ends. Germline V gene data show CDR1 as MNHEY and CDR2 as SMNVEV (reference sequence). The CDR3 loop spans 13 amino acids. This CDR3 reads CASSLSSYTEQFF. The CDR3 DNA reads as TGTGCCAGCAGTTTATCTAGTTATACTGAGCAGTTCTTC.

The sample holds one count of this clone. V usage is TRBV14 and J usage is TRBJ2-7; 7 nucleotides line up with TRBD2. Germline lookup yields CDR1 SGHDN and CDR2 FVKESK. V shed 1 base, J shed 3 bases, and the junction held 6 bases outside the gene matches. CDR3 length: 15 residues. CDR3 loop: CASSQVSERGYEQYF. The DNA for the CDR3 is TGTGCCAGCAGCCAAGTAAGTGAGCGGGGCTACGAGCAGTACTTC.

J is TRBJ2-2 and V is TRBV10-2, with 9 nucleotides matching TRBD2. The CDR3 consists of 14 residues. Per germline, CDR1 WSHSY and CDR2 SAAADI. V gave up 8 bases and J gave up 7 bases; unmatched junction bases: 8. CDR3 sequence: CASDGGREIGELFF. The CDR3 DNA reads as TGCGCCAGCGATGGCGGGAGGGAGATCGGGGAGCTGTTTTTT.

The V call is TRBV7-2, the J call TRBJ2-1; 7 bases are shared with TRBD1. CDR1 is SGHTA, CDR2 FQGNSA, per germline. This CDR3 contains 17 residues. V dropped 1 base and J dropped 5; count of bases not matched to a gene: 11. The CDR3: CASSLGPGRGINNEQFF. CDR3 in DNA: TGTGCCAGCAGCTTAGGGCCCGGCAGGGGGATCAACAATGAGCAGTTCTTC.

The V call is TRBV9, the J call TRBJ2-3, with TRBD2 identical over 10 bases. V lost 3 bases to trimming and J lost 0 bases; unmatched junction nucleotides: 4. Germline V CDR1 and CDR2: SGDLS, YYNGEE. This CDR3 spans 16 amino acids. CDR3 in DNA: TGTGCCAGCAGCGGACGAGCGGGAGGGAGCACAGATACGCAGTATTTT. It is translated as CASSGRAGGSTDTQYF.

The rearrangement links TRBV19 to TRBJ2-7; D tentatively reads TRBD1 or TRBD2 (5 bases each). Per germline, CDR1 LNHDA and CDR2 SQIVND (reference sequence). The CDR3 covers 12 residues. V was shortened by 10 bases and J by 7 bases, with 17 bases between the two germline ends. The CDR3 region has the DNA TGTGCCACCAGCTCCGGGACCCAGGAGCAGTACTTC. It translates to CATSSGTQEQYF.

This sequence joins TRBV7-9 and TRBJ1-1; 8 bases align to TRBD1. The trim removed 5 bases at V and 1 base at J, leaving 9 bases unmatched. The CDR3 has 16 residues. Germline CDR1 reads SEHNR; CDR2 reads FQNEAQ (reference sequence). CDR3 coding DNA: TGTGCCAGCAGCCACTTTCCCAGGGGGCCGAACACTGAAGCTTTCTTT. This translates into CASSHFPRGPNTEAFF. Full variable domain (remainder filled in from reference TRBV7-9 and TRBJ1-1): DTGVSQNPRHKITKRGQNVTFRCDPISEHNRLYWYRQTLGQGPEFLTYFQNEAQLEKSRLLSDRFSAERPKGSFSTLEIQRTEQGDSAMYLCASSHFPRGPNTEAFFGQGTRLTVV.

The chain has TRBV19 and TRBJ1-1; 10 nucleotides agree with TRBD1. CDR3 size: 17 residues. Per germline, CDR1 LNHDA and CDR2 SQIVND (reference sequence). Trimming at V came to 5 bases and at J to 4 bases, leaving 13 bases not matched to a gene. DNA for the CDR3: TGTGCCAGTAGTCCAGACAGGGGGCTAGGGTCGAGCACTGAAGCTTTCTTT. It yields the protein CASSPDRGLGSSTEAFF.

V is TRBV7-8 and J is TRBJ2-5; TRBD1 matches at 9 bases. CDR1 is SGHVS, CDR2 FQNEAQ, per germline. Trimming at V came to 3 bases and at J to 5 bases, leaving 10 bases not matched to a gene. The CDR3 runs 16 residues. CDR3 sequence (DNA): TGTGCCAGCAGCTTGATCTGGGACAGGGAAGGCGAGACCCAGTACTTC. Its translation is CASSLIWDREGETQYF.